Detailed here is one TCR beta chain. V lost 3 bases to trimming and J lost 5 bases; unmatched junction nucleotides: 5. The CDR3 is 16 residues long. Germline CDR1 is SGDLS and CDR2 is YYNGEE. The entry originates in a study of cytotoxic CD8 clonotypes in ibrutinib-treated CLL. Across the study: Partial responders about 25, complete 2; 12 progressed and 14 stayed in remission by median about 5.5 years.

Sequencing was designed to attain a depth spanning 1 in 200,000 to 1 in 1 million T cells. Some clones are missing from TCRdb's copy, which holds only in-frame ones; the method was immunoSEQ multiplex PCR. The sample holds tens of thousands of clones, approximately 71% seen once. For TCR beta libraries, roughly 2.2 micrograms of genomic DNA were obtained from cryopreserved PBMCs. The origin of this receptor is a human donor with chronic lymphocytic leukemia. The starting material was PBMCs, obtained after 12 months of ibrutinib treatment. The chain joins TRBV9 to TRBJ2-5; TRBD2 agrees at 15 bases. The chain's CDR3 is CASSASGLAGGETQYF. In nucleotides, the CDR3 is TGTGCCAGCAGCGCTTCGGGACTAGCGGGAGGCGAGACCCAGTACTTC.